Following are 30 T cell receptor beta chains from one sample sequenced in a study of blood T cell repertoires in COVID-19. Assay: immunoSEQ multiplex PCR; the TCRdb copy retains only in-frame clones and omits some. The table shows roughly 330,000 clones, with roughly 82% occurring only once. The sequencing input was peripheral blood. The receptor set was obtained from a woman aged 45-65 years with acute or convalescent COVID-19.

This clone was recorded a few times. The V gene is TRBV12-5, the J gene TRBJ1-1; 7 bases agree with TRBD1. V was pared by 8 bases and J by 7 bases, with 13 bases of the junction left unmatched. The CDR3 covers 14 residues. CDR1 LGHNT and CDR2 FRNRAP come from the germline V gene. The CDR3 nucleotides read TGTGCTAGTATTCGAGGGGGCCTAAGGGGTGAAGCTTTCTTT. Protein: CASIRGGLRGEAFF.

The rearrangement uses TRBV28 and TRBJ2-5, with D possibly matching TRBD2 (6 bases). The CDR3 runs 14 residues. CDR1 MDHEN and CDR2 SYDVKM come from the germline V gene. V lost 7 bases to trimming and J lost 4 bases, with 16 bases between them. CDR3 protein: CASTSDGSGETQYF. The CDR3 DNA reads TGTGCCAGCACCTCCGACGGTAGCGGAGAGACCCAGTACTTC. The full variable domain, with the rest looked up from reference TRBV28 and TRBJ2-5, is DVKVTQSSRYLVKRTGEKVFLECVQDMDHENMFWYRQDPGLGLRLIYFSYDVKMKEKGDIPEGYSVSREKKERFSLILESASTNQTSMYLCASTSDGSGETQYFGPGTRLLVL.

This sequence joins TRBV5-3 and TRBJ2-1; TRBD2 is a possible D gene (5 bases). TRBV5-3 belongs to the ORF category, with a function that is uncertain. V was clipped by 0 bases and J by 5 bases, with 12 bases between them. The CDR3 is made up of 15 amino acids. CDR3 in amino acids: CARSLVQRKNNEQFF. CDR3 DNA: TGTGCCAGAAGCTTGGTCCAGCGGAAAAACAATGAGCAGTTCTTC.

The J gene is TRBJ2-4, the V gene TRBV5-4; 7 nucleotides match TRBD1. This CDR3 is 14 amino acids long. Germline values: CDR1 SGHNT, CDR2 YYREEE (reference sequence). V dropped 2 bases and J dropped 9; count of bases not matched to a gene: 8. DNA of the CDR3: TGTGCCAGCAGCTTAGACAGGGCGATGAGCATTCAGTACTTC. Protein: CASSLDRAMSIQYF.

This chain uses TRBV6-5 with TRBJ2-1; D is uncertain. Germline CDR1 is MNHEY and CDR2 is SVGAGI. Between the trimmed V and J ends, which lost 2 bases and 10 bases, there was a span of 6 bases. The CDR3 length is 11 residues. Here the CDR3 reads CASSYGEEQFF. CDR3 nucleotides: TGTGCCAGCAGTTACGGTGAGGAGCAGTTCTTC.

V usage is TRBV28 and J usage is TRBJ1-4; 10 bases agree with TRBD1. Germline CDR1 reads MDHEN; CDR2 reads SYDVKM. J was trimmed by 7 bases and V by 2 bases; bases with no gene match: 4. The CDR3 runs 15 residues. This CDR3 reads CASSLPTGGGEKLFF. CDR3 DNA sequence: TGTGCCAGCAGTTTACCGACAGGGGGCGGTGAAAAACTGTTTTTT.

The chain employs TRBV19 and TRBJ1-5, with 9 nucleotides matching TRBD1. From germline, CDR1 is LNHDA and CDR2 SQIVND (reference sequence). The CDR3 has 22 residues. Germline trimming cut 6 bases from V and 2 bases from J; bases unmatched to any gene: 26. CDR3 in amino acids: CASSVLLPGRGQGFMGNQPQHF. The CDR3 nucleotides read TGTGCCAGTAGCGTATTGCTCCCTGGCCGGGGACAGGGTTTCATGGGCAATCAGCCCCAGCATTTT. Complete variable domain (other parts from reference TRBV19 and TRBJ1-5): DGGITQSPKYLFRKEGQNVTLSCEQNLNHDAMYWYRQDPGQGLRLIYYSQIVNDFQKGDIAEGYSVSREKKESFPLTVTSAQKNPTAFYLCASSVLLPGRGQGFMGNQPQHFGDGTRLSIL.

The chain couples TRBV7-9 to TRBJ2-3; D not resolved. Germline-derived CDR1 and CDR2 are SEHNR and FQNEAQ (reference sequence). The CDR3 has 15 amino acids. V lost 6 bases to trimming and J lost 1 base, with 14 bases between them. CDR3 nucleotides: TGTGCCAGCAGGAACTCTAGAATCGGCACAGATACGCAGTATTTT. As protein: CASRNSRIGTDTQYF.

The chain links TRBV11-2 to TRBJ2-7, with 7 bases fitting TRBD1. The CDR3 spans 13 residues. The J segment lost 6 bases and the V segment lost 7 bases, leaving 9 bases of the junction unmatched. From germline, CDR1 is SGHAT and CDR2 FQNNGV. The CDR3: CASTLRGGVEQYF. CDR3 bases: TGTGCCAGCACCCTTAGAGGGGGCGTCGAGCAGTACTTC.

The V call is TRBV21-1, the J call TRBJ1-5; TRBD1 was called by the table and not checked on the DNA. TRBV21-1 is deemed a pseudogene. The CDR3 has 16 residues. The CDR3 reads CASSSKKTGTNQPQHF. CDR3 bases: TGTGCCAGCAGCAGCAAAAAGACAGGGACTAATCAGCCCCAGCATTTT.

The genes are TRBV5-4 and TRBJ2-7; 8 bases are shared with TRBD2. The CDR3 length is 17 residues. Germline V CDR1 and CDR2: SGHNT, YYREEE (reference sequence). V was pared by 4 bases and J by 4 bases, with 16 bases of the junction left unmatched. The CDR3 loop reads CASSASLGGGGLYEQYF. The CDR3 nucleotides read TGTGCCAGCAGCGCGTCCCTCGGGGGGGGAGGGCTATACGAGCAGTACTTC.

The chain carries TRBV10-3 and TRBJ1-1; unclear D gene. This CDR3 comprises 13 residues. Germline CDR1 and CDR2: ENHRY and SYGVKD. Trimming removed 6 bases from V and 5 bases from J, with 13 bases in between. CDR3 in amino acids: CAIRRVDGTEAFF. CDR3 DNA sequence: TGTGCCATCAGGCGGGTGGATGGAACTGAAGCTTTCTTT.

This sequence joins TRBV6-2 or TRBV6-3 and TRBJ1-5; TRBD1 is a possible D gene (6 bases). V shed 2 bases and J shed 6 bases, with 14 bases lying between them. This CDR3 is 15 amino acids long. The germline V gene encodes CDR1 MNHEY and CDR2 SVGEGT. CDR3 residues: CASSYDQGMGQPQHF. In DNA form, the CDR3 reads TGTGCCAGCAGTTACGATCAGGGGATGGGTCAGCCCCAGCATTTT.

With respect to this clone: Additional DNA sequences in this sample encode the identical CDR3. The chain combines TRBV7-9 with TRBJ1-5; 8 bases align to TRBD1. Per the germline V gene, CDR1 is SEHNR and CDR2 is FQNEAQ (reference sequence). V gave up 1 base and J gave up 4 bases; unmatched junction bases: 0. This CDR3 comprises 14 residues. DNA for the CDR3: TGTGCCAGCAGCTTAGGGACAGGGAATCAGCCCCAGCATTTT. Amino acid sequence: CASSLGTGNQPQHF.

This sequence joins TRBV20-1 and TRBJ1-1; D unresolved. The CDR3 is 11 residues long. In germline, CDR1 is DFQATT, CDR2 SNEGSKA (reference sequence). Trimming removed 6 bases at V and 3 bases at J, with 8 bases between. For the CDR3, the DNA is TGCAGTGCCTCAAGAGACACTGAAGCTTTCTTT. This encodes CSASRDTEAFF.

This clone was observed a single time. This rearrangement joins TRBV27 to TRBJ1-2; D unresolved. Germline V gene data show CDR1 as MNHEY and CDR2 as SMNVEV (reference sequence). V was pared by 8 bases and J by 4 bases, with 14 bases between. CDR3 length: 13 amino acids. The CDR3 DNA sequence: TGTGCCAGCTCCCCCTCCTCGGTCTATGGCTACACCTTC. The encoded protein is CASSPSSVYGYTF.

This clone has a count of ten or more. The V gene is TRBV11-1, the J gene TRBJ2-7, with D possibly TRBD1 on 5 matching bases. V lost 1 base and J lost 0, with 13 bases in between. The germline V gene encodes CDR1 SGHAT and CDR2 FQDESV (reference sequence). The CDR3 length is 16 residues. CDR3 nucleotide sequence: TGTGCCAGCAGCTTAGGGAAGGGGTTGCCCTCCTACGAGCAGTACTTC. Residues: CASSLGKGLPSYEQYF.

This clone was seen more than once but under ten times. This chain joins TRBV19 and TRBJ1-5, with D perhaps TRBD1 (6 bases). Per germline, CDR1 LNHDA and CDR2 SQIVND (reference sequence). This CDR3 contains 15 residues. Trimming removed 3 bases at V and 3 bases at J, with 12 bases between. The CDR3 region is CASSILAGVNQPQHF. Written as DNA, the CDR3 is TGTGCCAGTAGTATTTTGGCAGGGGTCAATCAGCCCCAGCATTTT.

V and J are TRBV3-1 (or the pseudogene TRBV3-2) and TRBJ1-2; 8 bases agree with TRBD1. This CDR3 is 13 amino acids long. CDR1 is LGHDT, CDR2 YNNKEL, per germline (reference sequence). Trimming at V came to 7 bases and at J to 8 bases, leaving 9 bases not matched to a gene. The CDR3 nucleotides are TGTGCCAGCACCCCACAGGGGGAAGAAGGCTACACCTTC. Its translation: CASTPQGEEGYTF.

The chain links TRBV27 to TRBJ2-5; 15 bases are a match to TRBD2. The germline CDR1 and CDR2 sequences are MNHEY and SMNVEV (reference sequence). This CDR3 is 16 amino acids long. The V and J ends lost 8 bases and 9 bases, in that order; junction bases with no gene match: 13. CDR3: CASAPPGLAGGGSQYF. The DNA for the CDR3 is TGTGCCAGCGCCCCGCCCGGACTAGCGGGAGGGGGGTCCCAGTACTTC.

This clone has a handful of counts. V gene TRBV29-1 combines with J gene TRBJ2-7, with TRBD1 identical over 10 bases. In germline, CDR1 is SQVTM, CDR2 ANQGSEA. This CDR3 comprises 14 residues. Trimming took 4 bases from V and 5 from J; bases not matched to a gene: 8. The CDR3 DNA sequence: TGCAGCGTTGTTCGGACAGGGGGATCCAACGAGCAGTACTTC. Protein: CSVVRTGGSNEQYF.

The V gene is TRBV6-5, the J gene TRBJ1-4, with D hard to call. This CDR3 has 13 residues. The ends were cut back, 6 bases at V and 8 bases at J, with 13 bases in the middle. CDR1 and CDR2 (germline): MNHEY, SVGAGI. The CDR3 DNA is TGTGCCAGCAGCCCCCTCGGCGGAGAAAAACTGTTTTTT. Protein: CASSPLGGEKLFF.

This clone was observed a few times. V and J are TRBV27 and TRBJ2-7; possibly TRBD1 for D (6 bases). Trimming stripped 0 bases from V and 4 bases from J, with 10 bases between. The length of the CDR3 is 14 residues. Looked up from germline, CDR1 is MNHEY and CDR2 is SMNVEV (reference sequence). DNA of the CDR3: TGTGCCAGCAGTTTATCAATGGGGACATACGAGCAGTACTTC. This translates into CASSLSMGTYEQYF.

The V gene is TRBV2, the J gene TRBJ1-4; D is perhaps TRBD1 (5 bases). CDR1 is SNHLY, CDR2 FYNNEI, per germline. V was trimmed by 4 bases and J by 6 bases, leaving 21 bases between them. The CDR3 length is 17 residues. In DNA form, the CDR3 reads TGTGCCAGCAGTGGGAGGGACCCCCGAATCGGGGATGAAAAACTGTTTTTT. This gives the protein CASSGRDPRIGDEKLFF.

This clone was observed a handful of times. This chain uses TRBV5-5 with TRBJ2-1, with 9 bases aligning to TRBD2. Germline CDR1 reads SGHKS; CDR2 reads YYEKEE (reference sequence). The trim removed 2 bases at V and 0 bases at J, leaving 0 bases unmatched. The CDR3 is 15 residues long. The CDR3: CASSLLAGSYNEQFF. CDR3 sequence (DNA): TGTGCCAGCAGCTTACTAGCGGGCTCCTACAATGAGCAGTTCTTC.

This clone has a handful of counts. V gene TRBV19 combines with J gene TRBJ2-2; D perhaps matches TRBD2 (5 bases). The CDR3 is 15 residues long. Germline CDR1 and CDR2: LNHDA and SQIVND (reference sequence). V lost 1 base, J lost 1 base, and 7 bases lay in between. CDR3 in DNA: TGTGCCAGTAGTATAGGGGCGGGGAACACCGGGGAGCTGTTTTTT. As protein: CASSIGAGNTGELFF. Supplemented by reference TRBV19 and TRBJ2-2, the full variable domain reads DGGITQSPKYLFRKEGQNVTLSCEQNLNHDAMYWYRQDPGQGLRLIYYSQIVNDFQKGDIAEGYSVSREKKESFPLTVTSAQKNPTAFYLCASSIGAGNTGELFFGEGSRLTVL.

The V and J genes are TRBV24-1 and TRBJ2-1; 9 positions agree with TRBD2. The CDR3 runs 17 residues. Germline lookup yields CDR1 KGHDR and CDR2 SFDVKD. V lost 6 bases, J lost 8 bases, and 16 bases stayed unmatched. The CDR3 loop is CATSRAPGLALSYEQFF. The CDR3 DNA follows: TGTGCCACCAGTAGGGCACCGGGACTAGCCCTAAGCTATGAGCAGTTCTTC.

V gene TRBV21-1 combines with J gene TRBJ1-4. TRBV21-1 represents a pseudogene. The CDR3 has 16 residues. The CDR3 loop is CASSGWEAVRNEKLFF. The CDR3 DNA is TGTGCCAGCAGCGGATGGGAGGCAGTGAGGAATGAAAAACTGTTTTTT.

This clone was counted only a few times. This chain links TRBV10-3 with TRBJ1-1; possible D gene TRBD1, 5 bases. CDR3 size: 13 residues. The germline CDR1 and CDR2 sequences are ENHRY and SYGVKD. V lost 5 bases to trimming and J lost 1 base, with 8 bases between them. CDR3 amino acids: CAISRGSNTEAFF. CDR3 nucleotide sequence: TGTGCCATCAGTAGGGGATCGAACACTGAAGCTTTCTTT.

The V and J genes are TRBV7-3 and TRBJ2-3; 7 bases are a match to TRBD2. J lost 4 bases, V lost 8 bases, and 9 bases had no gene match. Germline V gene lookup returns CDR1 SGHTA and CDR2 FQGTGA. This CDR3 has 14 amino acids. CDR3 bases: TGTGCCAGCCAGAGGGTAGCGGGCGCAGATACGCAGTATTTT. Protein product: CASQRVAGADTQYF. Together with reference TRBV7-3 and TRBJ2-3, the CDR3 gives the full variable domain: GAGVSQTPSNKVTEKGKYVELRCDPISGHTALYWYRQSLGQGPEFLIYFQGTGAADDSGLPNDRFFAVRPEGSVSTLKIQRTERGDSAVYLCASQRVAGADTQYFGPGTRLTVL.